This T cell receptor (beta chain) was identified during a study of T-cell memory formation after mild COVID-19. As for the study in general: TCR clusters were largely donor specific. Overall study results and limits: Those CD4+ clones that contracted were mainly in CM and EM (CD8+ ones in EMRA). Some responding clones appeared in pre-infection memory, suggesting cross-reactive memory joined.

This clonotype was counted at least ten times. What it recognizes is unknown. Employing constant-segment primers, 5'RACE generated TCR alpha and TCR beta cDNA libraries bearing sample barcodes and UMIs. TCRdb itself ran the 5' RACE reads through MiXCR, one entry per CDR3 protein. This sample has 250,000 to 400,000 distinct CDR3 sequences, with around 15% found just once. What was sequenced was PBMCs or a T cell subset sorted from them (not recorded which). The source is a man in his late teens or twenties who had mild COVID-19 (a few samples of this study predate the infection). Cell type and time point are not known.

The CDR3 DNA reads TGCAGTGCTAGTAGTCCGGGGACAGGGTCAAATACGCAGTATTTT. Protein product: CSASSPGTGSNTQYF. The genes are TRBV20-1 and TRBJ2-3; 9 bases map to TRBD1. Germline lookup yields CDR1 DFQATT and CDR2 SNEGSKA (reference sequence). The CDR3 loop spans 15 amino acids. Germline trimming cut 3 bases from V and 7 bases from J; bases unmatched to any gene: 11.